This T cell receptor beta chain was profiled in a study of identifying expanded T cells in peripheral blood. Only in-frame clones appear in the TCRdb table, and some are missing; sequencing was by immunoSEQ multiplex PCR. This table has about 100,000 clones, 80% to 90% appearing once. V lost 5 bases and J 4 bases, leaving 16 bases between the germline ends. CDR3 length: 15 amino acids. Germline values: CDR1 SGHTA, CDR2 FQGTGA. The rearrangement links TRBV7-3 to TRBJ2-3, with D perhaps matching TRBD1 (6 bases). The sequencing sample was made of blood. The clonotype comes from a person aged 18 to 70 in good health. The CDR3 reads CASSLRGYNADTQYF. CDR3 sequence (DNA): TGTGCCAGCAGCCTAAGGGGGTACAATGCAGATACGCAGTATTTT.